The 21 T cell receptor beta chains below come from one sample, sequenced in a study of T cells in Graves' hyperthyroidism and ophthalmopathy. The source material, RNA transcripts, was used to amplify TCR beta CDR3 regions. Primed by the HTBI set, a first-round RT-PCR was run on the TCR CDR3. Via MiXCR, TCRdb re-called the multiplex PCR reads, giving one row per CDR3 protein. The sample gives around 690,000 distinct CDR3 sequences, around 20% of which show up once; under 35% is in the top ten. The sample consisted of blood. These receptors all stem from a man aged 25-45 years with Graves' ophthalmopathy.

The chain has TRBV3-1 and TRBJ2-3; 11 bases are shared with TRBD2. V shed 0 bases, J shed 1 base, and the junction held 9 bases outside the gene matches. The CDR3 length is 19 residues. Germline V lookup: CDR1 LGHDT, CDR2 YNNKEL (reference sequence). The CDR3 protein is CASSQDLGLAVLRTDTQYF. For the CDR3, the DNA is TGTGCCAGCAGCCAAGATCTGGGACTAGCGGTCCTCCGCACAGATACGCAGTATTTT.

This chain joins TRBV29-1 and TRBJ2-3; tentatively, D is TRBD1 (5 bases). CDR3 length: 15 residues. Between the trimmed V and J ends, which lost 0 bases and 2 bases, there was a span of 12 bases. Germline values: CDR1 SQVTM, CDR2 ANQGSEA. The CDR3 protein is CSVEDLGRDTDTQYF. In DNA form, the CDR3 reads TGCAGCGTTGAAGATCTGGGCAGGGACACAGATACGCAGTATTTT.

This clonotype was seen a few times. This rearrangement joins TRBV9 to TRBJ2-1; 7 nucleotides line up with TRBD2. Germline V gene lookup returns CDR1 SGDLS and CDR2 YYNGEE. This CDR3 is 14 amino acids long. The trim removed 7 bases at V and 6 bases at J, leaving 10 bases unmatched. CDR3: CASSQGASGNEQFF. CDR3 DNA: TGTGCCAGCTCTCAAGGGGCTAGCGGCAATGAGCAGTTCTTC.

The chain employs TRBV12-3 or TRBV12-4 and TRBJ1-5; D ambiguous. Trimming left V 4 bases short and J 7 bases short, with 11 bases between. The CDR3 contains 13 residues. The CDR3 loop reads CASSSTRTQPQHF. In DNA, the CDR3 is TGTGCCAGCAGTTCGACAAGGACCCAGCCCCAGCATTTT.

This clonotype was seen at least ten times. V gene TRBV3-1 combines with J gene TRBJ2-5, with TRBD2 as a possible D gene (6 bases). V lost 0 bases and J lost 2, with 13 bases in between. Germline V gene lookup returns CDR1 LGHDT and CDR2 YNNKEL (reference sequence). The CDR3 runs to 16 residues. The CDR3 region is CASSQDPTSKQETQYF. In DNA form, the CDR3 reads TGTGCCAGCAGCCAAGATCCGACTAGTAAGCAAGAGACCCAGTACTTC.

The CDR3 DNA is TGTGCCAGCAGTGGGACATACTCTGGAAACACCATATATTTT. Amino acid sequence: CASSGTYSGNTIYF. V and J are TRBV28 and TRBJ1-3; a weak D match, TRBD1 (6 bases). Trimming took 5 bases from V and 0 from J, leaving 8 bases between them. There are 14 residues in the CDR3. In germline, CDR1 is MDHEN, CDR2 SYDVKM.

This rearrangement joins TRBV29-1 to TRBJ2-7, with 8 bases matching TRBD1. V dropped 4 bases and J dropped 4; count of bases not matched to a gene: 12. Germline lookup yields CDR1 SQVTM and CDR2 ANQGSEA. The CDR3 runs 15 residues. In nucleotides, the CDR3 is TGCAGCGTTGTGGGTCCGGGACAGGAGTTTTACGAGCAGTACTTC. Protein sequence: CSVVGPGQEFYEQYF.

This clonotype was found many times. V gene TRBV6-5 combines with J gene TRBJ1-2; D is unresolved. The CDR3 totals 14 residues. CDR1 MNHEY and CDR2 SVGAGI come from the germline V gene. V lost 0 bases, J lost 2 bases, and 7 bases lay in between. The DNA of the CDR3 is TGTGCCAGCAGTTACTCCGCCAGAAACTATGGCTACACCTTC. Translating it yields CASSYSARNYGYTF.

This clonotype was detected a few times. The genes are TRBV27 and TRBJ2-7, with 8 positions matching TRBD1. V was clipped by 2 bases and J by 6 bases; unmatched bases: 12. From germline, CDR1 is MNHEY and CDR2 SMNVEV (reference sequence). There are 16 residues in the CDR3. CDR3 in DNA: TGTGCCAGCAGTTTAACCCCGGACAGGGTTCCAGTCGAGCAGTACTTC. The encoded protein is CASSLTPDRVPVEQYF.

This chain connects TRBV30 to TRBJ2-7; 12 bases agree with TRBD2. The junction had 2 bases not matched to a gene; V was cut back by 1 base and J by 7 bases. In germline, CDR1 is GTSNPN, CDR2 SVGIG (reference sequence). CDR3 size: 13 residues. CDR3: CAWSGGLAGEQYF. CDR3 nucleotide sequence: TGTGCCTGGAGTGGAGGACTAGCGGGGGAGCAGTACTTC.

This clonotype was recorded at least ten times. The gene calls are TRBV28 and TRBJ2-7, with 7 positions matching TRBD1. The CDR3 covers 13 residues. The junction had 6 bases not matched to a gene; V was cut back by 6 bases and J by 4 bases. CDR1 MDHEN and CDR2 SYDVKM come from the germline V gene. Here the CDR3 DNA reads TGTGCCAGCAGGCCGGGACAGAGTTACGAGCAGTACTTC. It translates to CASRPGQSYEQYF.

Details on this clonotype: A single base separates this from a much larger clone, so it may be a read error. The chain uses TRBV7-9 and TRBJ1-1, with D hard to call. The CDR3 is 12 residues long. Per germline, CDR1 SEHNR and CDR2 FQNEAQ (reference sequence). The ends were cut back, 5 bases at V and 4 bases at J, with 8 bases in the middle. DNA of the CDR3: TGTGCCAGCAGCCATCGTAGCACTGAAGCTTTCTTT. It specifies CASSHRSTEAFF.

This clonotype was seen at least ten times. The chain uses TRBV5-1 and TRBJ1-1, with D unclear. V was shortened by 0 bases and J by 4 bases, with 10 bases between the two germline ends. The CDR3 sequence is 14 residues long. CDR1 and CDR2 (germline): SGHRS, YFSETQ. CDR3 nucleotide sequence: TGCGCCAGCAGCTTGGGGACCTGGCGCACTGAAGCTTTCTTT. It is translated as CASSLGTWRTEAFF. Full variable domain (remainder filled in from reference TRBV5-1 and TRBJ1-1): KAGVTQTPRYLIKTRGQQVTLSCSPISGHRSVSWYQQTPGQGLQFLFEYFSETQRNKGNFPGRFSGRQFSNSRSEMNVSTLELGDSALYLCASSLGTWRTEAFFGQGTRLTVV.

This clonotype was detected ten times or more. V and J are TRBV27 and TRBJ2-1; TRBD2 matches at 7 bases. Germline V gives CDR1 MNHEY, CDR2 SMNVEV (reference sequence). V shed 5 bases, J shed 5 bases, and the junction held 6 bases outside the gene matches. The CDR3 covers 14 residues. The DNA for the CDR3 is TGTGCCAGCAGTCCCGGGACTACGGACAATGAGCAGTTCTTC. This translates into CASSPGTTDNEQFF.

The chain joins TRBV7-9 to TRBJ2-3; D is tentatively TRBD1 or TRBD2 (5 bases each). This CDR3 has 18 amino acids. The V end lost 5 bases, the J end lost 0 bases, and 21 bases lay between the germline ends. Germline loops: CDR1 SEHNR, CDR2 FQNEAQ (reference sequence). This CDR3 reads CASSLKSLPGGSTDTQYF. The DNA for the CDR3 is TGTGCCAGCAGCCTCAAATCCTTACCTGGGGGAAGCACAGATACGCAGTATTTT.

This clonotype appeared many times. At one end, the junction sequence differs from germline, possibly due to a read error. The gene calls are TRBV5-1 and TRBJ2-3; perhaps TRBD2 as D (6 bases). The germline V gene has CDR1 SGHRS and CDR2 YFSETQ. The length of the CDR3 is 13 residues. The CDR3 DNA follows: TGTGCCAGCAGTTTAGCGGGCACAGATACGCAGTATTTT. This sequence encodes CASSLAGTDTQYF.

Many counts were recorded for this clonotype. The V and J genes are TRBV11-2 and TRBJ2-5; possibly TRBD2 for D (6 bases). This CDR3 has 15 residues. V was shortened by 5 bases and J by 5 bases, with 18 bases between the two germline ends. Germline CDR1 reads SGHAT; CDR2 reads FQNNGV. Here the CDR3 DNA reads TGTGCCAGCAGCACGGGGCTTGGGGCGGGGGAGACCCAGTACTTC. Translating gives CASSTGLGAGETQYF.

V gene TRBV12-3 or TRBV12-4 combines with J gene TRBJ2-2; 11 bases fit TRBD1. The CDR3 spans 14 residues. Trimming cost V 7 bases and J 4 bases; bases outside gene matches: 2. This chain's CDR3 is CASTGTGGTGELFF. CDR3 DNA sequence: TGTGCCAGCACAGGGACAGGGGGCACCGGGGAGCTGTTTTTT.

This clonotype was observed a few times. This chain links TRBV12-5 with TRBJ1-2; D uncertain. Germline loops: CDR1 LGHNT, CDR2 FRNRAP. The V end was cut by 5 bases, the J end by 6 bases, with 10 bases between. The CDR3 covers 12 residues. This CDR3 is CASGQVSNGYTF. The CDR3 nucleotides are TGTGCTAGTGGTCAAGTGAGTAATGGCTACACCTTC.

This clonotype appeared many times. The chain carries TRBV30 and TRBJ1-1; D is ambiguous. Germline CDR1 and CDR2: GTSNPN and SVGIG (reference sequence). Trimming stripped 8 bases from V and 2 bases from J, with 12 bases between. The length of the CDR3 is 12 residues. In DNA, the CDR3 is TGTGCCCGGCTAAGGGTTAACACTGAAGCTTTCTTT. Translated, it gives CARLRVNTEAFF.

This clonotype was observed a handful of times. The V gene is TRBV7-9, the J gene TRBJ2-1, with 9 positions matching TRBD2. V was pared by 5 bases and J by 5 bases, with 13 bases of the junction left unmatched. Germline lookup yields CDR1 SEHNR and CDR2 FQNEAQ (reference sequence). The CDR3 runs 17 residues. The CDR3 coding sequence is TGTGCCAGCAGCCCTACATGGCGGGAGGGCCTAAACAATGAGCAGTTCTTC. Its translation is CASSPTWREGLNNEQFF.